One and the same sample provided the 10 T cell receptor beta chains below, sequenced in a study of shared clonotypes between healthy human individuals. Method: immunoSEQ multiplex PCR; TCRdb's copy keeps in-frame clones and lacks some. The table lists 2 million or so clones, around 95% of them singletons. The specimen sequenced was naive CD4+ T cells sorted from blood. Subset denoted: CD45RA+ positively selected. These receptor sequences come from a man aged 18 to 30 in good health.

This clone was seen just once. J is TRBJ1-1 and V is TRBV6-4; no clear D gene. Trimming cost V 6 bases and J 0 bases, with 11 bases left between them. The CDR3 totals 14 residues. Germline V gene data show CDR1 as MRHNA and CDR2 as SNTAGT. The CDR3 loop reads CASRLGLLNTEAFF. The CDR3 DNA reads TGTGCCAGCAGACTTGGCCTTTTGAACACTGAAGCTTTCTTT.

In its sample, this clone was seen once. V gene TRBV7-9 combines with J gene TRBJ2-5; D is unclear. CDR1 SEHNR and CDR2 FQNEAQ come from the germline V gene (reference sequence). V lost 4 bases and J 3 bases, leaving 15 bases between the germline ends. The CDR3 has 15 amino acids. CDR3 in DNA: TGTGCCAGCAGCTACCGGGCCCTAGGGAAAGAGACCCAGTACTTC. Translated: CASSYRALGKETQYF.

The genes are TRBV2 and TRBJ1-5; D is perhaps TRBD1 (5 bases). The CDR3 contains 14 residues. CDR1 SNHLY and CDR2 FYNNEI come from the germline V gene. The ends were cut back, 2 bases at V and 2 bases at J, with 7 bases in the middle. The CDR3 sequence: CASSERGGNQPQHF. The CDR3 DNA sequence: TGTGCCAGCAGTGAAAGGGGAGGCAATCAGCCCCAGCATTTT.

The V gene is TRBV19, the J gene TRBJ2-6, with D unclear. Germline V gene data show CDR1 as LNHDA and CDR2 as SQIVND (reference sequence). Trimming stripped 6 bases from V and 4 bases from J, with 7 bases between. This CDR3 is built from 13 residues. The CDR3 loop reads CASRAGGANVLTF. The DNA of the CDR3 is TGTGCCAGTAGAGCCGGGGGGGCCAACGTCCTGACTTTC.

V gene TRBV6-1 combines with J gene TRBJ2-7; weak D call: TRBD2 (6 bases). Germline assignment: CDR1 MNHNS and CDR2 SASEGT. Trimming removed 8 bases from V and 2 bases from J, with 13 bases in between. The CDR3 is 13 amino acids. CDR3: CASRESVTYEQYF. CDR3 sequence (DNA): TGTGCCAGCCGGGAGAGCGTCACCTACGAGCAGTACTTC.

This clone was seen more than once but under ten times. Here the CDR3 DNA reads TGCGCCAGCAGCTACAGACTGGGCACAGATACGCAGTATTTT. Encoded protein: CASSYRLGTDTQYF. The rearrangement uses TRBV5-1 and TRBJ2-3; D gene uncertain. Trimming stripped 3 bases from V and 1 base from J, with 9 bases between. The CDR3 spans 14 residues. The V gene's germline CDR1 is SGHRS and CDR2 YFSETQ.

This chain uses TRBV19 with TRBJ2-7; D not resolved. Germline CDR1 and CDR2: LNHDA and SQIVND (reference sequence). V lost 7 bases and J lost 3, with 13 bases in between. The CDR3 has 13 amino acids. The CDR3 protein is CASTASDFYEQYF. The CDR3 DNA reads as TGTGCCAGTACCGCGTCCGATTTCTACGAGCAGTACTTC.

This chain joins TRBV27 and TRBJ2-3; no definite D call. Deletions cut 3 bases from V and 6 bases from J, with 7 bases between. The CDR3 covers 12 residues. Per the germline V gene, CDR1 is MNHEY and CDR2 is SMNVEV (reference sequence). CDR3 loop: CASSFITDTQYF. The CDR3 DNA reads as TGTGCCAGCAGTTTTATTACGGATACGCAGTATTTT.

Details on this clone: The same CDR3 arises from other DNA sequences in this sample as well. The V call is TRBV5-4, the J call TRBJ2-7, with 7 bases fitting TRBD2. Unmatched junction bases numbered 6, after V lost 4 bases and J lost 5 bases. Germline assignment: CDR1 SGHNT and CDR2 YYREEE (reference sequence). The CDR3 sequence is 13 residues long. CDR3 bases: TGTGCCAGCAGCCTCCAGGGAGGGAACGAGCAGTACTTC. This sequence encodes CASSLQGGNEQYF.

In regard to this clone: A much bigger clone sits one base away, suggesting this may be a read error. This sequence joins TRBV30 and TRBJ1-5; the match to TRBD1 covers 7 bases. The CDR3 sequence is 13 residues long. Germline CDR1 reads GTSNPN; CDR2 reads SVGIG (reference sequence). The V and J ends lost 6 bases and 0 bases, in that order; junction bases with no gene match: 2. As DNA, the CDR3 is TGTGCCTGCACAGGGGATAGCAATCAGCCCCAGCATTTT. This codes for CACTGDSNQPQHF.